This TCR beta chain was obtained from a study of Ad26.COV2.S vaccination and SARS-CoV-2 variants. Study-wide results and limits: Comparability of non-spike TCR breadth was observed across vaccine and placebo recipients.

This clone was counted once. Its antigen is unidentified. Sample treatment: about 20 received Ad26.COV2.S at low or high dose, single or two shots; about 5 received placebo; per-sample allocation not given. The samples date from day 63 after the first vaccine or placebo injection. Expression of Wuhan-strain SARS-CoV-2 spike came from the Ad26 vector that formed the vaccine. Some clones are missing from TCRdb's copy, which holds only in-frame ones; the method was immunoSEQ multiplex PCR. The table has about 400,000 clones, 89% seen once. Germline V gene lookup returns CDR1 SGHDN and CDR2 FVKESK. V lost 0 bases, J lost 0 bases, and 11 bases lay in between. CDR3 length: 17 residues.

This specimen was peripheral blood, taken in a trial of Ad26.COV2.S vaccine versus placebo. The chain combines TRBV14 with TRBJ1-4; a weak D match, TRBD1 (6 bases). The sequence was obtained from a person between 18 and 60 years old who received the Ad26.COV2.S COVID-19 vaccine or a placebo. CDR3 residues: CASSQDVGGTTNEKLFF. CDR3 sequence (DNA): TGTGCCAGCAGCCAAGACGTAGGGGGAACAACTAATGAAAAACTGTTTTTT.